The clone carrying this TCR beta chain was recorded at least ten times. The repertoire was sequenced with immunoSEQ multiplex PCR; TCRdb's copy has only in-frame clones and lacks some. The sample comprises under 55,000 clones, 79% of which are singletons, and about 25% rests with the top ten. The sample is drawn from a study of blood T cell repertoires in COVID-19. Study context: Researchers got acute and convalescent COVID-19 samples from the United States, Italy and Spain. Nucleic acid was either cDNA or gDNA, and it came from T cells, B-cell-depleted T cells, or PBMCs.

CDR1 is SGHDT and CDR2 is YYEEEE in the germline V gene. Trimming cost V 1 base and J 10 bases, with 9 bases left between them. The CDR3 extends over 13 amino acids. Sequences were obtained from peripheral blood. The gene calls are TRBV5-6 and TRBJ1-6; no definite D call. The clonotype comes from a man in his sixties or seventies with acute or convalescent COVID-19. CDR3 sequence (DNA): TGTGCCAGCAGCTTGTTTCTCCCGTCACCCCTCCACTTT. This gives the protein CASSLFLPSPLHF. Filled out from reference TRBV5-6 and TRBJ1-6, the complete variable domain reads DAGVTQSPTHLIKTRGQQVTLRCSPKSGHDTVSWYQQALGQGPQFIFQYYEEEERQRGNFPDRFSGHQFPNYSSELNVNALLLGDSALYLCASSLFLPSPLHFGNGTRLTVT.